The clone carrying this T cell receptor beta chain was seen only a few times. No antigen is known for it. Listed TCR primers and previously described methods were used for bulk TCR libraries. A single record per CDR3 protein comes from TCRdb applying MiXCR to the PCR reads. The profile shows approximately 97,000 distinct CDR3 sequences, more than 20% of them singletons. This entry comes from a study of molecular identifiers for immune sequencing clone quantification. Study as a whole: The replicates split RNA from around 18,000 or 91,000 naive CD8 cells five ways and sequenced four.

Study conclusions and caveats: The study reportedly detected spiked Jurkat TCR RNA from one cell among about a million naive cells. For highly expanded clones, sizes could be underestimated when identical TCR molecules share a barcode.

Specimen: naive CD8+ T cells from blood, with Jurkat cell RNA spiked in. As to subset: FACS-sorted CD8+CD4-CCR7+CD45RA+ naive T cells. This TCR was sampled from a human donor in good health. Some libraries in this study had Jurkat cell RNA spiked in.

The CDR3 coding sequence is TGCAGTGTCCGACCCCGGGACATTTACTACGAGCAGTACTTC. Translated, it gives CSVRPRDIYYEQYF. The chain carries TRBV20-1 and TRBJ2-7; possible D gene TRBD1, 6 bases. Trimming removed 7 bases at V and 3 bases at J, with 19 bases between. Per the germline V gene, CDR1 is DFQATT and CDR2 is SNEGSKA (reference sequence). This CDR3 contains 14 residues.